This paragraph covers one TCR beta chain sequence. Original handling: Reference gene primer amplification gave estimated nucleated cell counts. The protocol was immunoSEQ multiplex PCR, while the TCRdb copy is restricted to in-frame clones and leaves out a portion. V and J calls and clone size are those listed in that table; D and trimming were worked out from the DNA. The sample yields about 43,000 clones, roughly four fifths seen once. This CDR3 is 11 amino acids long. In germline, CDR1 is DFQATT, CDR2 SNEGSKA (reference sequence). Trimming stripped 5 bases from V and 4 bases from J, with 8 bases between. These data are taken from a study of blood T cell repertoires in COVID-19. Study context: Samples came from the United States, Italy and Spain, spanning acute and convalescent COVID-19.

The sample taken for sequencing was peripheral blood. This sequence originates from a woman older than 75 with acute or convalescent COVID-19. The chain combines TRBV20-1 with TRBJ1-2; a possible D gene is TRBD1 (5 bases). The CDR3 bases are TGCAGTGCTGACAGACTCTATGGCTACACCTTC. Protein product: CSADRLYGYTF.